This section outlines one T cell receptor (beta chain) sequence together with its context. One end of the junction fails to match germline, which may point to a read error. These data originate in a study of cytomegalovirus exposure and HLA in healthy donors. This CDR3 region has 16 residues. The V gene's germline CDR1 is MNHNY and CDR2 SVGAGI (reference sequence). A multiplex PCR was run with 60 Vbeta primers and 13 Jbeta primers. The method was immunoSEQ multiplex PCR; TCRdb's version includes in-frame clones alone and lacks a portion of them. The sample has 150,000 to 180,000 clones, around three quarters seen once.

This receptor was obtained from a woman in her thirties or forties in good health and CMV-seronegative. Material: PBMCs. The chain has TRBV6-6 and TRBJ2-1; TRBD2 agrees at 14 bases. The CDR3 reads CATGTSGRGSYNEQFF. The CDR3 nucleotides read TGCGCAACCGGGACTAGCGGGAGAGGGTCCTACAATGAGCAGTTCTTC.